The text below deals with one T cell receptor (beta chain). What it binds is unknown. The data belong to a study of CD8 T cells in Susac syndrome. It was negative isolation that provided the CD8+ and CD4+ T cells, whereas TEMRA cells were enriched by FACS. Germline lookup yields CDR1 SGHRS and CDR2 YFSETQ. The CDR3 has 15 amino acids. V was pared by 0 bases and J by 4 bases, with 13 bases between. Points from the study as a whole: CD4+ T cell repertoires in Susac syndrome exhibited no evidence of clonal expansion.

Reverse transcription of about 0.5 to 1 ug RNA used random hexamers. A single record per CDR3 protein comes from TCRdb applying MiXCR to the immunoSEQ multiplex PCR reads. The table has roughly 250,000 distinct CDR3 sequences, roughly 95% seen once. The chain joins TRBV5-1 to TRBJ2-5, with D perhaps TRBD1 or TRBD2 (6 bases each). The sequenced sample was CD4+ T cells from PBMCs. The TCR originated in a human donor with Susac syndrome. CDR3 sequence reads: CASSLEGGPIETQYF. The CDR3 region has the DNA TGCGCCAGCAGCTTGGAGGGGGGTCCGATAGAGACCCAGTACTTC.